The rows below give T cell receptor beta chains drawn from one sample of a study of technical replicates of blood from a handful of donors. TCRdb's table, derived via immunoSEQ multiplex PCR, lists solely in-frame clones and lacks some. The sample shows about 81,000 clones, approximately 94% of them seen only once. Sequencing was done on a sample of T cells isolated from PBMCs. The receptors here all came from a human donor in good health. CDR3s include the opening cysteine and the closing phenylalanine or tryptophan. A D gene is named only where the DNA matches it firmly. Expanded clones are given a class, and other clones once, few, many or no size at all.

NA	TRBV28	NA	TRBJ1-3	TGTGCCAGCACCCAAGCAGGGAACACCATATATTTT	CASTQAGNTIYF
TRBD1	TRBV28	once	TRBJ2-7	TGTGCCAGCAGGACAGGGGCACCCTACGAGCAGTACTTC	CASRTGAPYEQYF
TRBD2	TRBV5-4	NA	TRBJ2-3	TGTGCCAGCAGGGTAGCGGGAGAAGTAGATACGCAGTATTTT	CASRVAGEVDTQYF
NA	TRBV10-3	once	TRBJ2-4	TGTGCCATCAGTGAGTCGGGAGATGCGATAGCCAAAAACATTCAGTACTTC	CAISESGDAIAKNIQYF
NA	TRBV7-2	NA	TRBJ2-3	TGTGCCAGCACCACAGGGGGGGCGGATACGCAGTATTTT	CASTTGGADTQYF
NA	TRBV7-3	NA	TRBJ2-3	TGTGCCAGCAGCTTAGGGGCAGGGTTCACAGATACGCAGTATTTT	CASSLGAGFTDTQYF
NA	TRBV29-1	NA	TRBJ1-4	TGCAGCGTTGCGGGTGAAAAACTGTTTTTT	CSVAGEKLFF
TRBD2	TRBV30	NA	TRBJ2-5	TGTGCCTGGAGTCCCGGACTAGTTGGTGAGACCCAGTACTTC	CAWSPGLVGETQYF
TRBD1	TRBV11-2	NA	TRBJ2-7	TGTGCCAGCAGCTTCTTACTCGGCCGGACAGGGCTGACCTACGAGCAGTACTTC	CASSFLLGRTGLTYEQYF
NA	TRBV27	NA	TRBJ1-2	TGTGCCAGCAGTGCAGACGGGGGGAGGGCTAACTATGGCTACACCTTC	CASSADGGRANYGYTF
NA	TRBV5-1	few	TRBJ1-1	TGCGCCAGCAGCCCAAGGACAGACCGGAACACTGAAGCTTTCTTT	CASSPRTDRNTEAFF
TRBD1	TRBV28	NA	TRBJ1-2	TGTGCCAGCAGTTTAAGGGACAGGCCCCAAGGCTACACCTTC	CASSLRDRPQGYTF
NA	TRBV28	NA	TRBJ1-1	TGTGCCAGCAGTTTATTTAGGCGGAGCGGAGCTTTCTTT	CASSLFRRSGAFF
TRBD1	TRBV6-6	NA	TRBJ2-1	TGTGCCAGTAGATCCGGGACAGGGCGTAGATATGAGCAGTTCTTC	CASRSGTGRRYEQFF
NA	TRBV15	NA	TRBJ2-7	TGTGCCACCAGCAGAGGCACAGGGAACCCCTACGAGCAGTACTTC	CATSRGTGNPYEQYF
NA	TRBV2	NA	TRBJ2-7	TGTGCCAGCAGTGAAGCGTCAGAGCAGTACTTC	CASSEASEQYF
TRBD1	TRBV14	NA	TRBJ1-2	TGTGCCAGCAGCCAAGATCCCTGGACAGGGACTTCTAACTATGGCTACACCTTC	CASSQDPWTGTSNYGYTF
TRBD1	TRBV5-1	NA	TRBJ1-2	TGCGCCAGCAGCGATATCCCCGAGACAGGGTTTAGCTATGGCTACACCTTC	CASSDIPETGFSYGYTF
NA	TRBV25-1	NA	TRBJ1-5	TGTGCCAGCAGTGAATCGCTCGGTCTTTCTTATAGCAATCAGCCCCAGCATTTT	CASSESLGLSYSNQPQHF
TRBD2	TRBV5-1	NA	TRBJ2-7	TGCGCCAGCAGCTTGGGACTAGCTTTCAACTACGAGCAGTACTTC	CASSLGLAFNYEQYF
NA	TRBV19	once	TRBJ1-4	TGTGCCAGCACGGGACAACAGGGAGCTAATGAAAAACTGTTTTTT	CASTGQQGANEKLFF
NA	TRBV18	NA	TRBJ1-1	TGTGCCAGCTCACCCCCTATGGGCTCGAACACTGAAGCTTTCTTT	CASSPPMGSNTEAFF
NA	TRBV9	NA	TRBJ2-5	TGTGCCAGCAGCGTATCCGGGACACAAGAGACCCAGTACTTC	CASSVSGTQETQYF
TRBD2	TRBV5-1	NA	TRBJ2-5	TGCGCCAGCAGAGAACCGGGACTAGCGGGAGAAGTGAAAAAGACCCAGTACTTC	CASREPGLAGEVKKTQYF
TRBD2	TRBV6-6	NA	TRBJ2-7	TGTGCCAGCAGTTACACTAGCGGGAGGGCCTACGAGCAGTACTTC	CASSYTSGRAYEQYF
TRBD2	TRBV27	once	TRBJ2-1	TGTGCCAGCAGTTTCGCTAGCGGGGATGAGCAGTTCTTC	CASSFASGDEQFF
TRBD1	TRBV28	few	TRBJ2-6	TGTGCCAGCAGTAAGCCCGGGACAGGGTCTGGGGCCAACGTCCTGACTTTC	CASSKPGTGSGANVLTF
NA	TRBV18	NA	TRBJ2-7	TGTGCCAGCTCACCACCGTTAAGTACATACGAGCAGTACTTC	CASSPPLSTYEQYF
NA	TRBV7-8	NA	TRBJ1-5	TGTGCCAGCAGCCCAACGGCCAGGGGTGGCAATCAGCCCCAGCATTTT	CASSPTARGGNQPQHF
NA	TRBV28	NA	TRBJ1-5	NA	CASSWGQGAHF